The 7 T cell receptor beta chains given below trace back to one sample, sequenced in a study of T cells after posttransplantation cyclophosphamide. Sampled 1 year posttransplant, controls received myeloablative marrow transplants, methotrexate and a calcineurin inhibitor. Sequencing used immunoSEQ multiplex PCR; TCRdb keeps in-frame clones, though not all of them. The sample contains 16,000 or so clones, 75% to 90% of which appear only once. Material: PBMCs, obtained after allogeneic stem cell transplant with calcineurin inhibitor and methotrexate. These receptors all come from a female patient aged 18-30 years who received an allogeneic stem cell transplant from an unrelated donor, was CMV-positive, and had acute and chronic GVHD. Some T cells may be transferred from the graft donor.

The count of this clone is one. The rearrangement joins TRBV5-4 to TRBJ2-7, with D perhaps TRBD1 (6 bases). There are 17 residues in the CDR3. Germline assignment: CDR1 SGHNT and CDR2 YYREEE (reference sequence). V was cut by 4 bases and J by 6 bases, with 26 bases left in between. CDR3 sequence reads: CASSPPVQGISSSEQYF. CDR3 coding DNA: TGTGCCAGCAGCCCCCCAGTGCAGGGGATCTCTAGTAGCGAGCAGTACTTC.

CDR3 bases: TGTGCCAGCAGTTTAAGAGGGGGCGATTTAATAGAGCAGTACTTC. Translating gives CASSLRGGDLIEQYF. V gene TRBV27 combines with J gene TRBJ2-7, with TRBD1 matching over 7 bases. The trim removed 2 bases at V and 7 bases at J, leaving 11 bases unmatched. Germline V lookup: CDR1 MNHEY, CDR2 SMNVEV (reference sequence). The CDR3 consists of 15 residues.

This clone was detected only once. This chain links TRBV7-2 with TRBJ2-7, with a possible D match to TRBD2 (6 bases). V was clipped by 2 bases and J by 6 bases, with 20 bases between them. This CDR3 region has 16 residues. Germline CDR1 reads SGHTA; CDR2 reads FQGNSA. The CDR3 here is CASSLRASVQRGEQYF. In DNA form, the CDR3 reads TGTGCCAGCAGCTTAAGGGCTAGCGTCCAAAGGGGCGAGCAGTACTTC.

The chain carries TRBV5-1 and TRBJ2-7; 11 bases line up with TRBD2. This CDR3 contains 16 residues. Per the germline V gene, CDR1 is SGHRS and CDR2 is YFSETQ. The V segment lost 4 bases and the J segment 6 bases; nucleotides outside the gene matches: 12. The CDR3 nucleotides are TGCGCCAGCAGCGGACTGATAGCGGGAGGGAGGAGCGAGCAGTACTTC. The encoded protein is CASSGLIAGGRSEQYF.

This chain connects TRBV27 to TRBJ2-5; TRBD1 agrees at 9 bases. Germline CDR1 and CDR2: MNHEY and SMNVEV (reference sequence). This CDR3 has 16 residues. Trimming at V came to 5 bases and at J to 4 bases, leaving 11 bases not matched to a gene. The CDR3 DNA reads TGTGCCAGCAGTAAAGGGGACAGGGTATTAGGAGAGACCCAGTACTTC. It is translated as CASSKGDRVLGETQYF.

About this clone: At the DNA level, this CDR3 is encoded by other sequences in the same sample as well. This chain connects TRBV28 to TRBJ2-7, with D possibly being TRBD2 (6 bases). This CDR3 is built from 13 residues. Germline V gene lookup returns CDR1 MDHEN and CDR2 SYDVKM. The germline V and J ends were trimmed by 6 bases and 0 bases, with 9 bases remaining between them. The CDR3 reads CASRAGSSYEQYF. The CDR3 DNA follows: TGTGCCAGCAGGGCGGGAAGCTCCTACGAGCAGTACTTC.

This sequence joins TRBV5-1 and TRBJ2-1, with 9 bases identical to TRBD2. The germline gives CDR1 SGHRS, CDR2 YFSETQ. The CDR3 is made up of 18 amino acids. Unmatched junction bases numbered 11, after V lost 4 bases and J lost 0 bases. In DNA, the CDR3 is TGCGCCAGCAGCCCCGCTCTAGCGGGACCCAGCTCCTACAATGAGCAGTTCTTC. Encoded protein: CASSPALAGPSSYNEQFF.